The sequence of this TCR beta chain was determined in a study of T cell clonality in common variable immunodeficiency. Study conclusions and caveats: What drives increased CVID clonality needs T cell subpopulation sequencing. In common variable immunodeficiency, TCR beta chains reportedly carried fewer deletions and N-nucleotide insertions. Links between repertoire features and CVID complications were heterogeneity-limited. Compared with healthy controls, CVID subjects showed increased TCRbeta clonality, mostly in about a third.

This clone occurred many times. What it binds is unknown. Coverage ceases 3 residues before the CDR3 finishes, and the germline J gene fills in the end. The V gene's germline CDR1 is GTSNPN and CDR2 SVGIG (reference sequence). This CDR3 spans 14 amino acids. Trimming took 5 bases from V and 6 from J, leaving 17 bases between them. Measured with immunoSEQ multiplex PCR; TCRdb has only the in-frame clones, and not every one. Observed in the sample are more than 35,000 clones, none of them singletons. The J gene is TRBJ2-1, the V gene TRBV30, with a tentative D call TRBD2 (6 bases). Sequences were obtained from peripheral blood mononuclear cells. The TCR comes from a person between 18 and 75 years old in good health. CDR3 sequence reads: CAWAGLPRVNEQFF. Incomplete CDR3 DNA: TGTGCCTGGGCGGGACTCCCAAGGGTCAATGAG.